This is a list of T cell receptor beta chains from one sample in a study of T cell changes during pregnancy in multiple sclerosis. The assay was immunoSEQ multiplex PCR, and TCRdb's table has in-frame clones only and misses some. The sample includes under 80,000 clones, roughly 86% of them seen just once. Material: peripheral blood, obtained in the first trimester of pregnancy. These receptors all come from a female donor with multiple sclerosis, enrolled in a pregnancy study. Both conserved end residues are part of each CDR3. Each record gives: V gene, J gene, CDR3 protein.

v_gene: TRBV2; j_gene: TRBJ2-1; CDR3aa: CASSAYLEGSEQFF
v_gene: TRBV19; j_gene: TRBJ2-2; CDR3aa: CASHKRENTGELFF
v_gene: TRBV2; j_gene: TRBJ1-5; CDR3aa: CASSVRGLGNQPQHF
v_gene: TRBV27; j_gene: TRBJ1-5; CDR3aa: CASRGVPGHRDSNQPQHF
v_gene: TRBV5-6; j_gene: TRBJ1-1; CDR3aa: CASSVDNRGTEAFF
v_gene: TRBV2; j_gene: TRBJ2-1; CDR3aa: CASAGTGSSYNEQFF
v_gene: TRBV19; j_gene: TRBJ2-2; CDR3aa: CASSTGQTNTGELFF
v_gene: TRBV4-3; j_gene: TRBJ2-6; CDR3aa: CASSPARRGRSGANVLTF
v_gene: TRBV5-1; j_gene: TRBJ2-3; CDR3aa: CASSLALRSDTQYF
v_gene: TRBV28; j_gene: TRBJ2-7; CDR3aa: CASSLRQGRIEQYF
v_gene: TRBV7-6; j_gene: TRBJ2-7; CDR3aa: CASSRTSTDSYEQYF
v_gene: TRBV7-2; j_gene: TRBJ2-7; CDR3aa: CASSFSGTGPYEQYF
v_gene: TRBV2; j_gene: TRBJ2-6; CDR3aa: CASSDRVSGANVLTF
v_gene: TRBV19; j_gene: TRBJ2-1; CDR3aa: CASSPGFNEQFF
v_gene: TRBV7-9; j_gene: TRBJ2-1; CDR3aa: CASSDSGQDSYNEQFF
v_gene: TRBV5-1; j_gene: TRBJ2-7; CDR3aa: CASSRTSGLEQYF
v_gene: TRBV6-1; j_gene: TRBJ2-7; CDR3aa: CASSEVTSGVYEQYF
v_gene: TRBV28; j_gene: TRBJ1-2; CDR3aa: CASSRTGSNYGYTF
v_gene: TRBV27; j_gene: TRBJ2-3; CDR3aa: CASRLGTATDTQYF
v_gene: TRBV18; j_gene: TRBJ2-5; CDR3aa: CASSPRRQETQYF
v_gene: TRBV2; j_gene: TRBJ2-3; CDR3aa: CASSALSVTDTQYF
v_gene: TRBV10-3; j_gene: TRBJ1-3; CDR3aa: CAISGDMAGNTIYF
v_gene: TRBV10-3; j_gene: TRBJ2-2; CDR3aa: CAISDSPSGPDTSNTGELFF
v_gene: TRBV18; j_gene: TRBJ1-3; CDR3aa: CASSPTSSLGRSGNTIYF
v_gene: TRBV7-9; j_gene: TRBJ1-2; CDR3aa: CASSLVSQEAGYTF
v_gene: TRBV19; j_gene: TRBJ1-5; CDR3aa: CASSIDETGDVSNQPQHF
v_gene: TRBV30; j_gene: TRBJ1-1; CDR3aa: CAWSVLGEAFF
v_gene: TRBV5-1; j_gene: TRBJ1-5; CDR3aa: CASSLTPQGDNQPQHF